Sequencing of this T cell receptor (beta chain) was carried out in a study of blood T cell repertoires in COVID-19. About the study: Whether acute or convalescent, the COVID-19 samples came from the United States, Italy and Spain. PBMCs, B-cell-depleted T cells, or T cells provided the cDNA or gDNA that made up the material.

Repertoires were generated with immunoSEQ multiplex PCR, while TCRdb's copy carries only in-frame clones and drops some. The table records under 350,000 clones, 80% to 90% of them present only once. This CDR3 has 10 residues. The V gene lost 6 bases and the J gene lost 8 bases, with 7 bases spanning the gap. The chain is built from TRBV12-3 or TRBV12-4 and TRBJ1-2; no reliable D call. This TCR was sampled from a woman in her 70s with acute or convalescent COVID-19. Sample: peripheral blood. The DNA of the CDR3 is TGTGCCAGCAGCCTGGCCGGCTACACCTTC. As protein: CASSLAGYTF.